The text below deals with one T cell receptor (beta chain). This clonotype appeared many times. The antigen it binds to is not known. Per-base qualities were not stored, and no clone one base away is much larger. This entry belongs to a study of T-cell reconstitution after alpha-beta-depleted transplantation in children (dated by TCRdb to the mid-2010s). In terms of the full investigation: The study quantitatively tracked T-cell immune reconstitution after TCRalphabeta/CD19-depleted allogeneic hematopoietic cell transplantation in children using TCR repertoire profiling.

The protocol used for the library was PCR. The sample was run on an Illumina HiSeq 2500. To normalize quantification of the TCRbeta repertoire, the TCR libraries were built with molecular barcoding that relied on unique molecular identifiers. The public reads were run again by TCRdb, first through fastp at Q25 and then through MiXCR, and only productive beta chains were kept. Records with the same CDR3 protein are collapsed into one entry carrying the most frequent genes and DNA. This sample holds 400,000 to 500,000 distinct CDR3 sequences; about a tenth were observed only once. Nearly 5.5% of the sample lies in the top ten. Including the terminal cysteine and phenylalanine, the CDR3 comprises 16 residues. Only CDR3 DNA remains: 48 bases, in frame from the first base. The germline V gene supplies CDR1 MRHNA and CDR2 SNTAGT. Germline trimming amounts to 0 bases on V and 6 bases on J, with 6 as the count of junction bases outside the gene matches.

This clonotype originated in a human donor who donated a stem cell graft to a child with acute myeloid leukemia. The receptor chain draws on TRBV6-4 and TRBJ2-2; the junction holds 8 bases that match TRBD1. Sequenced material: PBMCs from the stem cell graft donor, taken from the stem cell graft. The CDR3 sequence is CASSDSPDRGAGELFF. The DNA reads TGTGCCAGCAGTGACTCCCCTGACAGGGGAGCCGGGGAGCTGTTTTTT.